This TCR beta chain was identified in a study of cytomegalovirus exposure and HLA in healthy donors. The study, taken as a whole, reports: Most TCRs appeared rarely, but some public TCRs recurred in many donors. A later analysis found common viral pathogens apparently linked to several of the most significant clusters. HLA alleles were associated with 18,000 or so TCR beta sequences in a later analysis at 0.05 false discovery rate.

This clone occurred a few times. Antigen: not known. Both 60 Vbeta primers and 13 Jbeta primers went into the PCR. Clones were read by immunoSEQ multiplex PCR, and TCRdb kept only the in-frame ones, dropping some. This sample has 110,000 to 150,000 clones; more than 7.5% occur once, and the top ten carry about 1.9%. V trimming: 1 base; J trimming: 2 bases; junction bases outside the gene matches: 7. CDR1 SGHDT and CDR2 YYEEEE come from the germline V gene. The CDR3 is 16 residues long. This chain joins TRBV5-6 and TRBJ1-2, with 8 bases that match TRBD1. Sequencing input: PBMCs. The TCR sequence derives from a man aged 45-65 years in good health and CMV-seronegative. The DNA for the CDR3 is TGTGCCAGCAGCTTGTTAGGGGACAGGTCCAACTATGGCTACACCTTC. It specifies CASSLLGDRSNYGYTF.